These T cell receptor beta chains were read from a single sample in a study of identifying expanded T cells in peripheral blood. Only in-frame clones appear in the TCRdb table, and some are missing; sequencing was by immunoSEQ multiplex PCR. The sample has more than 75,000 clones; 86% are singletons. Material: blood. The receptors derive from a person aged 18 to 69 in good health. The CDR3 runs from the conserved cysteine through the conserved F or W. A D gene is named only where the DNA matches it firmly. Clone size, where shown, is once, few, many, or a class for clones that have expanded.

size: -
D: -
V: TRBV29-1
J: TRBJ2-1
DNA: TGCAGCAGCCGGGACGGTTCCTACAATGAGCAGTTCTTC
CDR3: CSSRDGSYNEQFF

size: once
D: -
V: TRBV4-3
J: TRBJ2-7
DNA: TGCGCCAGCAGCCAAGACTACACGTCCTACGAGCAGTACTTC
CDR3: CASSQDYTSYEQYF

size: -
D: -
V: TRBV19
J: TRBJ2-1
DNA: TGTGCCAGTACCCGATCGGTTCACCTCAATGAGCAGTTCTTC
CDR3: CASTRSVHLNEQFF

size: -
D: -
V: TRBV10-3
J: TRBJ1-1
DNA: TGTGCCATCAGTCAGACTCAAATGAACACTGAAGCTTTCTTT
CDR3: CAISQTQMNTEAFF

size: -
D: -
V: TRBV6-5
J: TRBJ1-4
DNA: TGTGCCAGCAGTTACTCGACTGGGGGAGGGGGAGAAAAACTGTTTTTT
CDR3: CASSYSTGGGGEKLFF

size: -
D: -
V: TRBV19
J: TRBJ1-1
DNA: TGTGCCAGTATGCAGGGGTGGAGGAGCACTGAAGCTTTCTTT
CDR3: CASMQGWRSTEAFF

size: -
D: TRBD1
V: TRBV7-2
J: TRBJ2-7
DNA: TGTGCCAGCAGCCTCGGACAGGAGGTATGCTTC
CDR3: CASSLGQEVCF

size: -
D: -
V: TRBV7-9
J: TRBJ1-5
DNA: TGTGCCGTTACCGGCAGGGAGCGGGGTCAGCCCCAGCATTTT
CDR3: CAVTGRERGQPQHF

size: -
D: TRBD1
V: TRBV7-2
J: TRBJ1-5
DNA: TGTGCCAGCAGCGGGGACAGGGATGGTAGCAATCAGCCCCAGCATTTT
CDR3: CASSGDRDGSNQPQHF

size: -
D: -
V: TRBV5-6
J: TRBJ1-6
DNA: TGTGCCAGCAGCTTCTCTCCCGGCAGCTCCTATAATTCACCCCTCCACTTT
CDR3: CASSFSPGSSYNSPLHF

size: -
D: -
V: TRBV2
J: TRBJ1-5
DNA: TGTGCCAGCAGTAAAGAAAGGAATAGCAATCAGCCCCAGCATTTT
CDR3: CASSKERNSNQPQHF

size: -
D: -
V: TRBV14
J: TRBJ2-3
DNA: TGTGCCAGCAGCCCAAAACCGTCTTACGCAGATACGCAGTATTTT
CDR3: CASSPKPSYADTQYF

size: -
D: TRBD1
V: TRBV7-2
J: TRBJ1-4
DNA: TGTGCCAGCAGCGCTAACAGGGGTGCTAATGAAAAACTGTTTTTT
CDR3: CASSANRGANEKLFF

size: -
D: -
V: TRBV5-4
J: TRBJ2-7
DNA: TGTGCCAGCAGCCTCGGCCCTCCCTACGAGCAGTACTTC
CDR3: CASSLGPPYEQYF

size: -
D: TRBD1
V: TRBV28
J: TRBJ1-5
DNA: TGTGCCAGCAGCCGGGGGACAGGGTCAAATCAGCCCCAGCATTTT
CDR3: CASSRGTGSNQPQHF

size: -
D: TRBD2
V: TRBV7-3
J: TRBJ2-6
DNA: TGTGCCAGCAGCCGCGGGGGGCCCGGGGCCAACGTCCTGACTTTC
CDR3: CASSRGGPGANVLTF

size: -
D: -
V: TRBV4-1
J: TRBJ1-1
DNA: TGCGCCAGCAGCCAAGATCGTCGTGGATGGGGGGACACTGAAGCTTTCTTT
CDR3: CASSQDRRGWGDTEAFF

size: -
D: TRBD1
V: TRBV5-4
J: TRBJ1-1
DNA: TGTGCCAGCAGCCGCCTCTCGACAGGGCAAACTGAAGCTTTCTTT
CDR3: CASSRLSTGQTEAFF

size: once
D: -
V: TRBV7-6
J: TRBJ2-7
DNA: TGTGCCAGCAGCCGTGGACAGAACTCCTACGAGCAGTACTTC
CDR3: CASSRGQNSYEQYF

size: once
D: -
V: TRBV10-3
J: TRBJ1-4
DNA: TGTGCCATCAGTGAGTCGGCGACAACTAATGAAAAACTGTTTTTT
CDR3: CAISESATTNEKLFF

size: -
D: TRBD2
V: TRBV6-1
J: TRBJ2-7
DNA: TGTGCCAGCAGTGAATCGGGGGAGGGATCGCAGTACTTC
CDR3: CASSESGEGSQYF

size: -
D: -
V: TRBV6-6
J: TRBJ1-5
DNA: TGTGCCAGCGTTCGTCTGGGGGATAGCAATCAGCCCCAGCATTTT
CDR3: CASVRLGDSNQPQHF

size: -
D: TRBD1
V: TRBV5-1
J: TRBJ2-2
DNA: TGCGCCAGCAGCTTTCAACAGGGGAGGAACACCGGGGAGCTGTTTTTT
CDR3: CASSFQQGRNTGELFF

size: -
D: -
V: TRBV7-3
J: TRBJ1-1
DNA: TGTGCCAGCAGCAATAGTAGGGGGAACACTGAAGCTTTCTTT
CDR3: CASSNSRGNTEAFF

size: -
D: -
V: TRBV5-4
J: TRBJ1-2
DNA: TGTGCCAGCAGCTACCAAACGGGGGGCTACACCTTC
CDR3: CASSYQTGGYTF

size: -
D: -
V: TRBV30
J: TRBJ1-3
DNA: TGTGCCTGGAGTCCCCCCGGAAGGGGTTGGGGTGGAAACACCATATATTTT
CDR3: CAWSPPGRGWGGNTIYF

size: -
D: TRBD2
V: TRBV13
J: TRBJ2-1
DNA: TGTGCCAGCAGCTCGATCGGACTAGCGGGGTACAATGAGCAGTTCTTC
CDR3: CASSSIGLAGYNEQFF

size: -
D: -
V: TRBV5-1
J: TRBJ1-1
DNA: TGCGCCAGCAGGGGGACCCGCGAGCCGAACACTGAAGCTTTCTTT
CDR3: CASRGTREPNTEAFF

size: -
D: TRBD1
V: TRBV4-1
J: TRBJ1-1
DNA: TGCGCCAGCAGCCACTCCAAATTGAGGGGGCGACACACTGAAGCTTTCTTT
CDR3: CASSHSKLRGRHTEAFF

size: -
D: -
V: TRBV2
J: TRBJ1-1
DNA: TGTGCCAGCAGTGTGTGGACCCCGAACACTGAAGCTTTCTTT
CDR3: CASSVWTPNTEAFF

size: -
D: -
V: TRBV6-6
J: TRBJ1-4
DNA: TGTGCCAGCAGTTACCTTCGTCTGGTTGAAAAACTGTTTTTT
CDR3: CASSYLRLVEKLFF

size: -
D: -
V: TRBV11-3
J: TRBJ1-2
DNA: TGTGCCAGCAGCTTAGGTTTTATGGGGGACTTCTACACCTTC
CDR3: CASSLGFMGDFYTF

size: -
D: TRBD2
V: TRBV18
J: TRBJ2-1
DNA: TGTGCCAGCTCCTCGACTAGCGGCATGACTAAGGACTACAATGAGCAGTTCTTC
CDR3: CASSSTSGMTKDYNEQFF

size: -
D: -
V: TRBV2
J: TRBJ1-5
DNA: TGTGCCAGCAGTGCATGGGGCAATCAGCCCCAGCATTTT
CDR3: CASSAWGNQPQHF

size: -
D: -
V: TRBV6-1
J: TRBJ1-1
DNA: TGTGCCAGCAGTAAAGGACGGACCGCCAAGGTCACTGAAGCTTTCTTT
CDR3: CASSKGRTAKVTEAFF

size: -
D: -
V: TRBV10-3
J: TRBJ2-2
DNA: TGTGCCTCGAGGGGGGCTAACACCGGGGAGCTGTTTTTT
CDR3: CASRGANTGELFF

size: -
D: -
V: TRBV2
J: TRBJ2-1
DNA: TGTGCCAGCAGTAGGGACGTGAATGAGCAGTTCTTC
CDR3: CASSRDVNEQFF

size: -
D: -
V: TRBV4-3
J: TRBJ2-7
DNA: TGCGCCAGCAGCCAAGTGACGGACACGACCTACGAGCAGTACTTC
CDR3: CASSQVTDTTYEQYF

size: -
D: -
V: TRBV7-2
J: TRBJ1-3
DNA: TGTGCCAGCAGCCAATTTTCGCACTGGGCCTCGAGCTCTGGAAACACCATATATTTT
CDR3: CASSQFSHWASSSGNTIYF

size: -
D: TRBD2
V: TRBV12-5
J: TRBJ2-5
DNA: TGTGCTAGTGGTCCTCGGGAGGGGGGAGAGACCCAGTACTTC
CDR3: CASGPREGGETQYF

size: few
D: -
V: TRBV4-3
J: TRBJ1-1
DNA: TGCGCCAGCAGCCAAGATCTCGCCAGGCTCACTGAAGCTTTCTTT
CDR3: CASSQDLARLTEAFF

size: -
D: -
V: TRBV7-2
J: TRBJ2-3
DNA: TGTGCCAGCAGCTTCCTTCGAGATACGCAGTATTTT
CDR3: CASSFLRDTQYF

size: -
D: -
V: TRBV7-9
J: TRBJ2-5
DNA: TGTGCCAGCAGCCAGGTGTGGCCTGGGGAGACCCAGTACTTC
CDR3: CASSQVWPGETQYF

size: -
D: TRBD2
V: TRBV10-3
J: TRBJ2-5
DNA: TGTGCCATCAGTGAGTCGGGCGGGGGACAAGAGACCCAGTACTTC
CDR3: CAISESGGGQETQYF

size: -
D: -
V: TRBV2
J: TRBJ1-1
DNA: TGTGCCAGCTTGACGAGCAGAGTCATGAACACTGAAGCTTTCTTT
CDR3: CASLTSRVMNTEAFF